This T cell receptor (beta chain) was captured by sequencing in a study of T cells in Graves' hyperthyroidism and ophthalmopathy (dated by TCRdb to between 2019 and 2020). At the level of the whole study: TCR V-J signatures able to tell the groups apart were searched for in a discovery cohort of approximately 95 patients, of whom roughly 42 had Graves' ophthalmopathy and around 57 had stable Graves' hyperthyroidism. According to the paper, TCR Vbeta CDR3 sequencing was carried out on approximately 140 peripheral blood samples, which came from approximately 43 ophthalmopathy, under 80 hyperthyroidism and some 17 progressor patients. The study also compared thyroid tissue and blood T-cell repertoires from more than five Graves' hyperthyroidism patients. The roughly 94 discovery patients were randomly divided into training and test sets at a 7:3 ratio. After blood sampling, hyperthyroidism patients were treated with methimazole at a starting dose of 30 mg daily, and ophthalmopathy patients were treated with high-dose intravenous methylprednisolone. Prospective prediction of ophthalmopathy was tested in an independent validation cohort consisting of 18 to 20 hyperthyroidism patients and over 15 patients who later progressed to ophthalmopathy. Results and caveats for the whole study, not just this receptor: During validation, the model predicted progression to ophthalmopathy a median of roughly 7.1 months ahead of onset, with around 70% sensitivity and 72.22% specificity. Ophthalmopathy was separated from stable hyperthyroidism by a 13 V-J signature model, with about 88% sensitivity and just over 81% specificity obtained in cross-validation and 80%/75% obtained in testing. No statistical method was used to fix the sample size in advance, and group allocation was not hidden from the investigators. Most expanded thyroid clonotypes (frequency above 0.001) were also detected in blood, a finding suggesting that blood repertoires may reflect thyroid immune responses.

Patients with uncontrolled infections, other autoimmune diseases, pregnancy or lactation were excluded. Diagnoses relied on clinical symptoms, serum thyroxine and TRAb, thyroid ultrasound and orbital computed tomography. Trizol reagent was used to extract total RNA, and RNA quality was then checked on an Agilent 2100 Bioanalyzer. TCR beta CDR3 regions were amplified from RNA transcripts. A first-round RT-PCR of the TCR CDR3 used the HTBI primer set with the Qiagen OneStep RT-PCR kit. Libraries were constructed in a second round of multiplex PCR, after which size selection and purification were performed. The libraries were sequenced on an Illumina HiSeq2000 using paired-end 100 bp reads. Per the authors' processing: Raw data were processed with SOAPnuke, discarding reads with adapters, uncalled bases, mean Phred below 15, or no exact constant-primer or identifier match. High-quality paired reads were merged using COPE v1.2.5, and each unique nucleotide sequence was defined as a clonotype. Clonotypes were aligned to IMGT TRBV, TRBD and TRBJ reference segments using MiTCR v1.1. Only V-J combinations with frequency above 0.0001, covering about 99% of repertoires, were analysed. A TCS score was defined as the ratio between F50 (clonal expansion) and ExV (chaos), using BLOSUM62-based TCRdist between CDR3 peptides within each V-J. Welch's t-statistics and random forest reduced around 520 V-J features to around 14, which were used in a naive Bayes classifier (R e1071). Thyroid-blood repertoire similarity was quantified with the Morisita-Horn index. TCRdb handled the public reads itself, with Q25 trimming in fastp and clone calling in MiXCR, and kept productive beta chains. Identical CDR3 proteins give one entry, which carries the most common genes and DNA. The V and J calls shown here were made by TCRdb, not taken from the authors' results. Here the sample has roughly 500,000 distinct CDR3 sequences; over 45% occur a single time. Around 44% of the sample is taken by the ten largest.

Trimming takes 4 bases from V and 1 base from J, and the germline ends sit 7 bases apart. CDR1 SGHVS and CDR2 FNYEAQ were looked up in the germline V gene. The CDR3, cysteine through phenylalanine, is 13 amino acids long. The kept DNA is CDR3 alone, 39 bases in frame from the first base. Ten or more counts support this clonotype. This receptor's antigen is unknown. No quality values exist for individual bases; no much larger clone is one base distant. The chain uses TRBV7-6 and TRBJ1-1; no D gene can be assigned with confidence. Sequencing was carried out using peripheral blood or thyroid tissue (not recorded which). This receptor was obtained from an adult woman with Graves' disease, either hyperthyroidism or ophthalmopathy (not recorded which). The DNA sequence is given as TGTGCCAGCAGCTATCGATGGAACACTGAAGCTTTCTTT. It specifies CASSYRWNTEAFF.